This T cell receptor (beta chain) appears in the sequencing data of a study of blood T cell repertoires in COVID-19. Study as a whole: Spain, Italy and the United States supplied samples that represented acute and convalescent COVID-19.

The ends lost 8 bases at V and 1 base at J; junction bases unmatched: 5. In germline, CDR1 is MNHEY, CDR2 SVGAGI. This CDR3 spans 14 amino acids. Methods used by the authors: It was from reference gene primer amplification that nucleated cell counts were estimated. Sequenced by immunoSEQ multiplex PCR; TCRdb stores in-frame clones only, minus some. The V and J calls and clone size are taken from that table; D and trimming were inferred from the DNA. The sample carries over 100,000 clones, 84% recorded once. Sequencing was done on a sample of peripheral blood. The source is a woman aged 80 or over with active or convalescent COVID-19. The gene calls are TRBV6-5 and TRBJ2-3; the match to TRBD2 covers 8 bases. In DNA form, the CDR3 reads TGTGCCAGCCTTATAGCGGGACGCACAGATACGCAGTATTTT. It is translated as CASLIAGRTDTQYF.